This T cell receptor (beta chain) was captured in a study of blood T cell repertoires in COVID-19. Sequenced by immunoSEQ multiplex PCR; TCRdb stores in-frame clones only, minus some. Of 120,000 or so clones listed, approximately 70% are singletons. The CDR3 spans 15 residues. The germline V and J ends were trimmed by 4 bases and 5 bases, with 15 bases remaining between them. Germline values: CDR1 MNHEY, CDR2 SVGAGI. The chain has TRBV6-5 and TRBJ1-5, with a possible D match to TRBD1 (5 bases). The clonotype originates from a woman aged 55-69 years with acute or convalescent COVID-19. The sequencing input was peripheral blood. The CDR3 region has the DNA TGTGCCAGCAGTTCCTTAGGACACACTTATCAGCCCCAGCATTTT. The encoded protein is CASSSLGHTYQPQHF.